This TCR beta chain was identified during a study of glioma-infiltrating T cells. TCR alpha and beta CDR3 regions were amplified from RNA using iRepertoire nested multiplex PCR. MiXCR, applied by TCRdb to the multiplex PCR reads, yields one record per CDR3 protein. Of about 140,000 distinct CDR3 sequences listed, around 42% were seen once; the top ten hold about 18%. The germline V gene has CDR1 MNHEY and CDR2 SMNVEV (reference sequence). This CDR3 comprises 14 residues. Trimming removed 6 bases from V and 3 bases from J, with 14 bases in between. The sequenced material came from glioma tissue, nonneoplastic brain tissue, or PBMCs (not recorded which). This TCR was sampled from a human donor with low-grade glioma or glioblastoma, undergoing nonglioma brain surgery, or in good health (not recorded which). This rearrangement joins TRBV27 to TRBJ1-1, with no clear D. The CDR3 DNA follows: TGTGCCAGCAGGCCCCTAAGTCACGACACTGAAGCTTTCTTT. It codes for CASRPLSHDTEAFF.